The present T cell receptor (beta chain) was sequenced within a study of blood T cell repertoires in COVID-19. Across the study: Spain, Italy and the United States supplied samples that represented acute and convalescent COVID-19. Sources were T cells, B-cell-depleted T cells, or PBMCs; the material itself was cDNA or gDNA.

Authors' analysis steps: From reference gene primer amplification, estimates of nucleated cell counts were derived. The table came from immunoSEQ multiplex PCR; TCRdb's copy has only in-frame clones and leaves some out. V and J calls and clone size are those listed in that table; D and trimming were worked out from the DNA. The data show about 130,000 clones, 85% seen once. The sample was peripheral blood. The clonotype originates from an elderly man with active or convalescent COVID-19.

In DNA, the CDR3 is TGTGCCAGCAGCGCGAACAGGGACACTGAAGCTTTCTTT. Translating gives CASSANRDTEAFF. This chain joins TRBV7-6 and TRBJ1-1, with D possibly matching TRBD1 (6 bases). This CDR3 has 13 residues. Trimming cost V 5 bases and J 3 bases, with 10 bases left between them. Germline V lookup: CDR1 SGHVS, CDR2 FNYEAQ.